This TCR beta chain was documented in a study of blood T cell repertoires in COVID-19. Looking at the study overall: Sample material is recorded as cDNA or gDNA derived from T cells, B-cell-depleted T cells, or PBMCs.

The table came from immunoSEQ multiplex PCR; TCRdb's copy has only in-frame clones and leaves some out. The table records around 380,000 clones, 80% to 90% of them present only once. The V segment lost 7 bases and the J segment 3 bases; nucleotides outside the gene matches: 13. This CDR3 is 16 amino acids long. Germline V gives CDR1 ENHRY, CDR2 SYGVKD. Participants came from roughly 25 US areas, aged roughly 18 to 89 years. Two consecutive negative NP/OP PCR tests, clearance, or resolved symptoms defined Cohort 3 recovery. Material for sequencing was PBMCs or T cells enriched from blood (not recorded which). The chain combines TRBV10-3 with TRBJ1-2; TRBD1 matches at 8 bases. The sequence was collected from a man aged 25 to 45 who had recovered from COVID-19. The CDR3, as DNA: TGTGCCATCAAAGTAGCACAACAGGGGGTTCACTATGGCTACACCTTC. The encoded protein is CAIKVAQQGVHYGYTF.